The clone carrying this T cell receptor (beta chain) came up many times. The entry originates in a study of T-cell reconstitution after alpha-beta-depleted transplantation in children. Preparation of the TCRbeta library used unique molecular identifiers. TCRdb passed the PCR reads through MiXCR, listing each CDR3 protein once. The sample lists 70,000 to 95,000 distinct CDR3 sequences; roughly an eighth were seen once. Trimming shortened V by 3 bases and J by 1 base, and 4 bases separated the two germline ends. Germline V gene lookup returns CDR1 SGHTA and CDR2 FQGNSA. The CDR3 is made up of 14 amino acids.

The specimen was PBMCs from the stem cell graft donor, collected from the stem cell graft. This sequence originates from a human donor who donated a stem cell graft to a child with inherited bone marrow failure. The J gene is TRBJ2-6, the V gene TRBV7-2, with D unresolved. In DNA, the CDR3 is TGTGCCAGCAGCTTTCAGTCTGGGGCCAACGTCCTGACTTTC. Translated, it gives CASSFQSGANVLTF.